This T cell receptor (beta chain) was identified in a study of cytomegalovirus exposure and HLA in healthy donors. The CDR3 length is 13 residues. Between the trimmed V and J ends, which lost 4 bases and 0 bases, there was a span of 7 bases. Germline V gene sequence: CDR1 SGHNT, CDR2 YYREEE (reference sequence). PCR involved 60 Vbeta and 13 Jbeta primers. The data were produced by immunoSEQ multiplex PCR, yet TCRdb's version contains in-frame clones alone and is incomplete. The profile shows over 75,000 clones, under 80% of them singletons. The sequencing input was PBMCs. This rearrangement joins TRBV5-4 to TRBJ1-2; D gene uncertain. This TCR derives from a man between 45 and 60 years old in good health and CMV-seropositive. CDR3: CASSLQSNYGYTF. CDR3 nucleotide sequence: TGTGCCAGCAGCCTACAGTCTAACTATGGCTACACCTTC.